The 3 T cell receptor beta chains listed next were all sequenced from one sample in a study of blood T cells in healthy people across ages. The use of a sample-barcoded 5' primer and a J-beta primer mix characterized a second PCR of roughly 6 to 11 cycles. TCRdb independently ran MiXCR on the 5' RACE reads; one entry per CDR3 protein. The profile shows about 320,000 distinct CDR3 sequences, around 30% of them singletons. What was sequenced was blood. The source is an older woman in good health.

This clonotype was observed at least ten times. The chain is built from TRBV29-1 and TRBJ2-5; D possibly corresponds to TRBD1 (6 bases). The V and J ends lost 4 bases and 3 bases respectively, with 21 bases between them. Germline V gene lookup returns CDR1 SQVTM and CDR2 ANQGSEA. The CDR3 is made up of 16 amino acids. The CDR3 here is CSVGPRQAGQEETQYF. CDR3 bases: TGCAGCGTTGGGCCCCGACAGGCGGGTCAGGAAGAGACCCAGTACTTC.

This clonotype was observed a handful of times. The chain couples TRBV6-2 or TRBV6-3 to TRBJ1-1; TRBD1 might be the D (5 bases). V lost 1 base, J lost 0 bases, and 6 bases lay in between. Germline values: CDR1 MNHEY, CDR2 SVGEGT. This CDR3 is built from 14 residues. The CDR3 here is CASSYLGVNTEAFF. CDR3 coding DNA: TGTGCCAGCAGTTACTTAGGGGTGAACACTGAAGCTTTCTTT.

This clonotype appeared a single time. The chain links TRBV7-2 to TRBJ1-5, with D tentatively TRBD1 (5 bases). Trimming left V 7 bases short and J 5 bases short, with 18 bases between. The CDR3 spans 15 residues. CDR1 and CDR2 from the germline V gene are SGHTA and FQGNSA. CDR3 region: CASTPRAGGDQPQHF. CDR3 in DNA: TGTGCCAGCACCCCTAGGGCGGGGGGTGATCAGCCCCAGCATTTT.